This T cell receptor beta chain was identified during a study of cytotoxic CD8 clonotypes in ibrutinib-treated CLL (dated by TCRdb to 2020 to 2023). In terms of the full investigation: The cohort included some 14 treatment-naive and ten to eleven relapsed/refractory patients; about 18 were IGHV unmutated. Responses were partial in around 25 patients and complete in 2; after median approximately 69 months follow-up, about 14 stayed in remission and approximately twelve progressed. Cryopreserved peripheral blood mononuclear cells were obtained before treatment, at response, and at either sustained remission or disease progression. Of the approximately 94 people in the trial, about two dozen had longitudinal samples available. Every remission and progressive disease sample was obtained while ibrutinib was still being received by the patients. An average of about 250,000 productive templates and 80,000 to 95,000 productive rearrangements was obtained per sample. The response samples were drawn at a median of around eleven months into treatment, with a range of roughly 6 to 36 months. General study outcomes and caveats: Public clonotypes were found to be uncommon and were observed to contract or remain stable during treatment; the increase in clonality was shown to reflect expansion of private clonotypes at ibrutinib response. Sustained-remission and progressing patients did not have matched sampling times, and lymph node repertoires were not examined. At baseline, clonality was higher than in age-matched healthy donors and showed a strong correlation with circulating CD8+ T-cell counts. At ibrutinib response clonality went up, during sustained remission it held steady, and at progression it dropped back toward baseline.

This clone was seen a handful of times. Its cognate antigen has yet to be identified. Nothing much larger sits one base from this clone, and base qualities are not available. In the germline V gene, CDR1 corresponds to KGHSH and CDR2 to LQKENI. Taken from cysteine to phenylalanine, the CDR3 has 14 residues. Just the 42-base CDR3 DNA is kept, in frame starting at base 1. Trimming leaves V shorter by 4 bases and J shorter by 5 bases, with the junction holding 3 bases beyond the gene matches. Reading the label with the study, this specimen's time point is: about eleven months on ibrutinib. For TCR beta library preparation, approximately 2.2 micrograms of genomic DNA were isolated from cryopreserved PBMCs. Longitudinal blood samples from CLL patients on ibrutinib monotherapy underwent high-throughput TCR beta sequencing. The patients took part in an open-label, single-center phase 2 trial of ibrutinib monotherapy.

Each clonotype received, on average, around 9.6x coverage in deep resolution sequencing performed on a MiSeq, where the target depth lay between 1 in 1 million and 1 in 200,000 T cells. The immunoSEQ hsTCRB Kit was used to generate TCR beta libraries. In the original analysis: The data were analyzed with ImmunoSEQ Analyzer and ImmunoSEQ Data Assistant, and V, D and J gene assignments followed IMGT definitions. Clonality was computed as one minus normalized Shannon entropy of productive rearrangement frequencies, ranging from 0 to 1. Public clonotype analysis was restricted to overrepresented clonotypes comprising at least 0.05% of each patient's repertoire. Roughly 13 age-matched healthy donor repertoires from immuneACCESS were used as controls for clonality. In TCRdb, the immuneACCESS table is reduced to in-frame sequences with V and J assigned. These tables do not hold every clone; where another copy was compared, an unresolved V gene accounts for under half, and the others remain unexplained. V and J calls plus clone size are reproduced from that table; the DNA served to infer D and trimming. In this sample the table shows 73,000 or so clones, more than 60% of which occur a single time. The leading ten clones occupy 5.7% of the sample.

The sequencing here drew on PBMCs, taken after 12 months of ibrutinib treatment. This receptor was obtained from a human donor with chronic lymphocytic leukemia. The rearranged chain carries TRBV18 and TRBJ2-5, and 11 junctional nucleotides match TRBD1. The CDR3 reads as follows: CASSRGQGVETQYF. The nucleotides are TGTGCCAGCTCACGGGGACAGGGGGTCGAGACCCAGTACTTC.